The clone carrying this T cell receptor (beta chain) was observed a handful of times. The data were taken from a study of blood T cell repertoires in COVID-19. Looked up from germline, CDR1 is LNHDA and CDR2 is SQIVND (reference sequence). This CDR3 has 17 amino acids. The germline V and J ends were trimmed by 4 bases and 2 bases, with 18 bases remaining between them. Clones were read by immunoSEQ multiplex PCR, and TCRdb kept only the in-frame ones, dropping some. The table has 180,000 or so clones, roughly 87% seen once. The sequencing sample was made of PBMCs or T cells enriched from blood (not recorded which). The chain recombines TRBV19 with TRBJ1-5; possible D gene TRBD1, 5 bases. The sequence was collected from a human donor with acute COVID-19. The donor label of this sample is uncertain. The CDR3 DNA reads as TGTGCCAGTAGTACCCTCGGGGGAAGGGAGGGCAATCAGCCCCAGCATTTT. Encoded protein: CASSTLGGREGNQPQHF.